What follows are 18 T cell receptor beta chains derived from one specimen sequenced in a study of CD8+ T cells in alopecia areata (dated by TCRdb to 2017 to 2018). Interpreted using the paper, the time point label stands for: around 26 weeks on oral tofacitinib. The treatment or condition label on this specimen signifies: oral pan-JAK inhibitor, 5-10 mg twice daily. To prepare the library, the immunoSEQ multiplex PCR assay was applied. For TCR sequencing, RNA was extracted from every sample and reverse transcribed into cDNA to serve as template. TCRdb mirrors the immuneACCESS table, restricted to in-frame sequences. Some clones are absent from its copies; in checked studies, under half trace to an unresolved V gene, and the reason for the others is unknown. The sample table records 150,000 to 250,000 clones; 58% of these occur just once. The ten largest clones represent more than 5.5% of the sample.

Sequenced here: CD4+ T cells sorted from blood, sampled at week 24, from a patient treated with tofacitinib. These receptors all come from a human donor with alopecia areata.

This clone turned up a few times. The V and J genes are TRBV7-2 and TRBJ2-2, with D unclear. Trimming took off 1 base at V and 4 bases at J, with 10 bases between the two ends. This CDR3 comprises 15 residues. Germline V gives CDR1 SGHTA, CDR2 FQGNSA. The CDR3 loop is CASSLEASFTGELFF. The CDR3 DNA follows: TGTGCCAGCAGCTTAGAGGCTTCTTTCACCGGGGAGCTGTTTTTT.

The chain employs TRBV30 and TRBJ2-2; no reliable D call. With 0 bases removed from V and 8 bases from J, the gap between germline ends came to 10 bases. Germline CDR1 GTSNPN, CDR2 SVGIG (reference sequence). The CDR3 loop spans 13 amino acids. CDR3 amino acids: CAWSVVLGGELFF. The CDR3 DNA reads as TGTGCCTGGAGTGTTGTCCTAGGGGGGGAGCTGTTTTTT. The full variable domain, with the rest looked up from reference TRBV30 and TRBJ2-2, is SQTIHQWPATLVQPVGSPLSLECTVEGTSNPNLYWYRQAAGRGLQLLFYSVGIGQISSEVPQNLSASRPQDRQFILSSKKLLLSDSGFYLCAWSVVLGGELFFGEGSRLTVL.

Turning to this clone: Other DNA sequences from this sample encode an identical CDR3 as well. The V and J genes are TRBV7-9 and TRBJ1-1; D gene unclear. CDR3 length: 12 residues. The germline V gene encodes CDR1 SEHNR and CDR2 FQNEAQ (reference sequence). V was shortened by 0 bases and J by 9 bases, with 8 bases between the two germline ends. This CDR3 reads CASSLAEGKAFF. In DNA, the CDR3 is TGTGCCAGCAGCTTAGCGGAAGGGAAAGCTTTCTTT.

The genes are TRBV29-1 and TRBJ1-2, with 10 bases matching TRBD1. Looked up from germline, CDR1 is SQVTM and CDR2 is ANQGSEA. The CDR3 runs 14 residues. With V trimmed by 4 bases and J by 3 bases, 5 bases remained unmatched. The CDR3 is CSVALGQGYYGYTF. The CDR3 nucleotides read TGCAGCGTTGCTCTGGGACAGGGGTACTATGGCTACACCTTC.

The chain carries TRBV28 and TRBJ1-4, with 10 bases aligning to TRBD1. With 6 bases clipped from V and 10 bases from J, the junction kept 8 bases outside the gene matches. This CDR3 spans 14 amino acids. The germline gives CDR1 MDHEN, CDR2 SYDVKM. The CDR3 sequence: CASRTGQGTGKLFF. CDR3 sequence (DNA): TGTGCCAGCAGGACGGGACAGGGGACGGGAAAACTGTTTTTT.

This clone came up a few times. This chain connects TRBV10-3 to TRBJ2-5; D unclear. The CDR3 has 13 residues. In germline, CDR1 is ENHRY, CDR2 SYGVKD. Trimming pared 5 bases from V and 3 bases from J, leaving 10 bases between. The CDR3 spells CAISTGVEETQYF. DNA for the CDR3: TGTGCCATCAGTACTGGAGTAGAAGAGACCCAGTACTTC.

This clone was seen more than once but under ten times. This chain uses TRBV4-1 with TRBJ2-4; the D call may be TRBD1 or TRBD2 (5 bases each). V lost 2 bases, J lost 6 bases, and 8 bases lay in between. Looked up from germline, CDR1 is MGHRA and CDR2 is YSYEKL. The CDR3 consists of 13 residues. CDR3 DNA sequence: TGCGCCAGCAGCCAAACGGGACCAAACATTCAGTACTTC. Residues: CASSQTGPNIQYF.

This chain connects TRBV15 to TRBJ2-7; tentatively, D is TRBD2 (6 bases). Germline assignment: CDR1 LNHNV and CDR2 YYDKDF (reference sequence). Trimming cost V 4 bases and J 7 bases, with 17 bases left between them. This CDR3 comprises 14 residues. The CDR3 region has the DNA TGTGCCACCAGCATCGAATTTAGCGGATGGGAGCAGTACTTC. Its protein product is CATSIEFSGWEQYF.

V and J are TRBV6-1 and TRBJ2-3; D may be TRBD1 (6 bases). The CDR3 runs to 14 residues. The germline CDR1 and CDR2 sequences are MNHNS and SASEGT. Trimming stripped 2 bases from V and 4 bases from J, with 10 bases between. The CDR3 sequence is CASSETGWSDTQYF. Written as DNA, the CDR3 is TGTGCCAGCAGTGAAACAGGGTGGTCAGATACGCAGTATTTT.

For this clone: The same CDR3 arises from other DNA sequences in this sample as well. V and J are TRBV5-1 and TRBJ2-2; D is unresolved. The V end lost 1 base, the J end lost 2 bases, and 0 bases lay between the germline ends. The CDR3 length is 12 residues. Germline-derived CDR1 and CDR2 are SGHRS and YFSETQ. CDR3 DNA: TGCGCCAGCAGCTTGAACACCGGGGAGCTGTTTTTT. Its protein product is CASSLNTGELFF. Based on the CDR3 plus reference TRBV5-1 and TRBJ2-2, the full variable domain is KAGVTQTPRYLIKTRGQQVTLSCSPISGHRSVSWYQQTPGQGLQFLFEYFSETQRNKGNFPGRFSGRQFSNSRSEMNVSTLELGDSALYLCASSLNTGELFFGEGSRLTVL.

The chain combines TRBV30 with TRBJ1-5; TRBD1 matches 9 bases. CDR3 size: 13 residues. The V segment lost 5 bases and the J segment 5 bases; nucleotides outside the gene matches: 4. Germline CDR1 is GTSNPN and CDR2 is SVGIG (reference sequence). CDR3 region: CAWGGTGHQPQHF. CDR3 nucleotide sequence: TGTGCCTGGGGAGGGACAGGGCATCAGCCCCAGCATTTT.

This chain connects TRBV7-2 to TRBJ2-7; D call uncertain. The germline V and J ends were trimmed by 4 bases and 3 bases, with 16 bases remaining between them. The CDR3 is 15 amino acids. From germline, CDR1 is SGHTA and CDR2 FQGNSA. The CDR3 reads CASSSTFSSIYEQYF. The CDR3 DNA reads TGTGCCAGCAGCTCCACCTTCTCCTCAATCTACGAGCAGTACTTC.

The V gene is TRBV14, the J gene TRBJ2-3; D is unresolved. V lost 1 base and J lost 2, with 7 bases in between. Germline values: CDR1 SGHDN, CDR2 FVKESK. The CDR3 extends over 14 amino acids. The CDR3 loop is CASSQVQSTDTQYF. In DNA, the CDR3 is TGTGCCAGCAGCCAAGTACAGTCCACAGATACGCAGTATTTT.

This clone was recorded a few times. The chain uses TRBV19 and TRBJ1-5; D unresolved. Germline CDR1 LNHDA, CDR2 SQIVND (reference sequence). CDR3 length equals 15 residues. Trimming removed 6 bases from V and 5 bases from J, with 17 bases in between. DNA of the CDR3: TGTGCCAGTAGCACCTCACGGGGATCCCATCAGCCCCAGCATTTT. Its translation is CASSTSRGSHQPQHF.

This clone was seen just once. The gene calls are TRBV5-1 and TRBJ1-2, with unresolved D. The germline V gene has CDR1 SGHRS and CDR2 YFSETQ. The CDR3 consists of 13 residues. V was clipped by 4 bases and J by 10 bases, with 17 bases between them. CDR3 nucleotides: TGCGCCAGCAGCCGCAGCGGGCAGGACGACTACACCTTC. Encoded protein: CASSRSGQDDYTF.

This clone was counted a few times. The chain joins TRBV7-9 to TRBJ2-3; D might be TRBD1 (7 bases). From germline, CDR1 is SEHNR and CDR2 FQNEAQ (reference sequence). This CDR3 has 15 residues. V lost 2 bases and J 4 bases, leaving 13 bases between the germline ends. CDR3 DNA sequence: TGTGCCAGCAGCTTAATCAGGGGGGAAGCAGATACGCAGTATTTT. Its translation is CASSLIRGEADTQYF.

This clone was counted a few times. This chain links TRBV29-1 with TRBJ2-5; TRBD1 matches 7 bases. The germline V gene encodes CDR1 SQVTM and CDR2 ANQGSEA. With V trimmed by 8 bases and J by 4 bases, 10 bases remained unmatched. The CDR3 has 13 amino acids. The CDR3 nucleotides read TGCAGCTTCGGACAGGCGACGGGAGAGACCCAGTACTTC. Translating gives CSFGQATGETQYF.

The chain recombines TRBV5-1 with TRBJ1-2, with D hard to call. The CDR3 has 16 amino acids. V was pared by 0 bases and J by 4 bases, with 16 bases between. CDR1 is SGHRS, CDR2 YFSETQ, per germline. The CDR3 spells CASSLGPQADFYGYTF. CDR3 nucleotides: TGCGCCAGCAGCTTGGGACCGCAGGCCGACTTCTATGGCTACACCTTC.